This TCR beta chain was sequenced during a study of tumor-infiltrating lymphocytes in primary liver carcinoma. Study summary: The patients, men and women alike, were aged 30 to 69 years. Whole-study results and caveats: Blood's top-250-clone fraction was significantly lower than that of tumors (p = 0.039).

CDR3 size: 18 residues. CDR1 is MNHEY, CDR2 SVGAGI, per germline. The V end lost 6 bases, the J end lost 10 bases, and 28 bases lay between the germline ends. The source material, 20-30 mg of unsorted bulk tissue, was used to co-extract RNA and DNA. Patients were treatment-naive with chronic HBV infection. Uniformly, tumor samples exhibited a viable tumor cell fraction exceeding 80%. From approximately 0.5 ug of total RNA, TCR beta-specific cDNA was reverse-transcribed using a constant-region primer. ARM-PCR, slightly modified, supplied the TCR beta libraries through three nested multiplex PCR rounds. TRBV1-TRBV30 forward primers paired with a C-beta reverse primer were used in the first two PCR rounds, which ran roughly 9 cycles each. TCRdb independently ran MiXCR on the multiplex PCR reads; one entry per CDR3 protein. The top ten hold around 9.5% of the sample, which has about 100,000 distinct CDR3 sequences, approximately 71% seen once.

To note about this clonotype: Its cognate antigen is unknown.

This receptor was obtained from an older woman with primary liver carcinoma and hepatitis B virus infection. The sample consisted of liver tumor tissue from sampling region 5. Specified subset: tumor region T5, tumor centre. The chain couples TRBV6-5 to TRBJ1-6; a possible D gene is TRBD1 (5 bases). Here the CDR3 DNA reads TGTGCCAGCAGAACTACAGGACCTCGGAGACGGTTGGGATCACCCCTCCACTTT. This codes for CASRTTGPRRRLGSPLHF.